The 30 T cell receptor beta chains in this list originate from one sample, sequenced in a study of beta chain features in type 1 diabetes. Study findings and constraints: Type 1 diabetes patients showed a moderate but significant shortening of TCRB CDR3s in all four CD4+ subsets.

What these receptors recognize is not known. The investigators reverse transcribed all of the isolated RNA, so they sequenced expressed TCRB transcripts. Here immunoSEQ multiplex PCR was the method, and the copy in TCRdb shows in-frame clones only, minus some. The sample includes roughly 330,000 clones, approximately 12% seen only once; the top ten take nearly 0.015%. Material: naive CD4+ T cells from blood. Every receptor here comes from a young woman with type 1 diabetes.

The rearrangement links TRBV30 to TRBJ2-1, with a weak D call TRBD1 (5 bases). The germline V and J ends were trimmed by 3 bases and 5 bases, with 17 bases remaining between them. This CDR3 comprises 15 residues. CDR1 and CDR2 (germline): GTSNPN, SVGIG (reference sequence). The CDR3 protein is CAWRDGQGENNEQFF. The DNA for the CDR3 is TGTGCCTGGAGGGACGGCCAGGGCGAGAACAATGAGCAGTTCTTC.

The chain couples TRBV5-4 to TRBJ2-7; weak D call: TRBD1 (6 bases). V was cut by 5 bases and J by 3 bases, with 18 bases left in between. The length of the CDR3 is 15 residues. Germline V gene sequence: CDR1 SGHNT, CDR2 YYREEE (reference sequence). The CDR3 DNA reads as TGTGCCAGCAGAAGACAAGGGAAAGGGGGCTACGAGCAGTACTTC. The encoded protein is CASRRQGKGGYEQYF.

The table lists this clone with a few counts. This chain's CDR3 is CAWSGLATNTGELFF. CDR3 in DNA: TGTGCCTGGAGTGGGCTAGCTACGAACACCGGGGAGCTGTTTTTT. This sequence joins TRBV30 and TRBJ2-2, with D tentatively TRBD2 (5 bases). The CDR3 runs 15 residues. V lost 1 base and J lost 0, with 9 bases in between. In germline, CDR1 is GTSNPN, CDR2 SVGIG (reference sequence).

The rearrangement links TRBV5-1 to TRBJ2-1; 15 bases fit TRBD2. Germline V lookup: CDR1 SGHRS, CDR2 YFSETQ. Unmatched junction bases numbered 8, after V lost 6 bases and J lost 7 bases. This CDR3 is 16 amino acids long. CDR3 nucleotides: TGCGCCAGCACCGGACTAGCGGGAGGGCCGGGGAATGAGCAGTTCTTC. Translating gives CASTGLAGGPGNEQFF.

This clone has more than one count but fewer than ten. The chain carries TRBV6-5 and TRBJ1-3; D is unresolved. In germline, CDR1 is MNHEY, CDR2 SVGAGI. The CDR3 consists of 14 residues. V lost 10 bases and J 0 bases, leaving 13 bases between the germline ends. CDR3 nucleotides: TGTGCCACCACACGACTGCGCTCTGGAAACACCATATATTTT. Encoded protein: CATTRLRSGNTIYF.

V and J are TRBV28 and TRBJ2-7; weak D call: TRBD2 (6 bases). V was clipped by 7 bases and J by 1 base, with 11 bases between them. This CDR3 comprises 13 residues. CDR1 is MDHEN and CDR2 is SYDVKM in the germline V gene. In DNA, the CDR3 is TGTGCCAGCACCGGGGGTAGGTCCTACGAGCAGTACTTC. Residues: CASTGGRSYEQYF.

The genes are TRBV13 and TRBJ1-2; D is unclear. The CDR3 totals 14 residues. V was cut by 6 bases and J by 2 bases, with 13 bases left in between. Germline CDR1 reads PRHDT; CDR2 reads FYEKMQ (reference sequence). The chain's CDR3 is CASRVGGRNYGYTF. In DNA form, the CDR3 reads TGTGCCAGCAGGGTAGGAGGGAGGAACTATGGCTACACCTTC.

This sequence joins TRBV30 and TRBJ1-3; D possibly corresponds to TRBD1 (5 bases). CDR3 length equals 14 residues. Trimming cost V 4 bases and J 5 bases, with 15 bases left between them. CDR1 is GTSNPN and CDR2 is SVGIG in the germline V gene (reference sequence). The CDR3 coding sequence is TGTGCCTGGATGTTACAGGACAAACGAAACACCATATATTTT. It encodes CAWMLQDKRNTIYF.

The genes are TRBV28 and TRBJ2-3; TRBD2 aligns across 7 bases. The CDR3 consists of 13 residues. The J segment lost 4 bases and the V segment lost 7 bases, leaving 5 bases of the junction unmatched. Germline values: CDR1 MDHEN, CDR2 SYDVKM. CDR3 in amino acids: CASKRGGPDTQYF. In nucleotides, the CDR3 is TGTGCCAGCAAGCGGGGAGGGCCAGATACGCAGTATTTT. Variable domain in full (rest from reference TRBV28 and TRBJ2-3): DVKVTQSSRYLVKRTGEKVFLECVQDMDHENMFWYRQDPGLGLRLIYFSYDVKMKEKGDIPEGYSVSREKKERFSLILESASTNQTSMYLCASKRGGPDTQYFGPGTRLTVL.

This clone has a single count. The V gene is TRBV9, the J gene TRBJ2-7; 9 bases line up with TRBD1. Germline V gives CDR1 SGDLS, CDR2 YYNGEE. This CDR3 has 15 amino acids. Trimming removed 3 bases from V and 7 bases from J; junction bases left unmatched: 11. CDR3 bases: TGTGCCAGCAGCGCCCAGGGACAGGGACCGGGAGAGCAGTACTTC. It yields the protein CASSAQGQGPGEQYF.

The V call is TRBV5-1, the J call TRBJ2-3; maybe TRBD1 (5 bases). V lost 0 bases, J lost 3 bases, and 14 bases lay in between. Per germline, CDR1 SGHRS and CDR2 YFSETQ. This CDR3 contains 16 residues. The CDR3 DNA follows: TGCGCCAGCAGCTTGGCCGGTGGGGCTGGTACAGATACGCAGTATTTT. It translates to CASSLAGGAGTDTQYF.

This clone occurred a few times. The chain combines TRBV5-1 with TRBJ1-2; 7 bases are a match to TRBD1. The CDR3 loop spans 15 amino acids. Trimming at V came to 4 bases and at J to 2 bases, leaving 8 bases not matched to a gene. Germline V gene data show CDR1 as SGHRS and CDR2 as YFSETQ. CDR3 sequence: CASSLTGPTNYGYTF. CDR3 nucleotides: TGCGCCAGCAGCCTGACAGGGCCCACGAACTATGGCTACACCTTC.

This clone was observed a handful of times. The rearrangement links TRBV4-3 to TRBJ1-2; perhaps TRBD1 as D (6 bases). The CDR3 consists of 15 residues. Looked up from germline, CDR1 is LGHNA and CDR2 is YSLEER. V lost 0 bases, J lost 3 bases, and 11 bases lay in between. Here the CDR3 DNA reads TGCGCCAGCAGCCAAGATTGGGGGGGCGACTATGGCTACACCTTC. This gives the protein CASSQDWGGDYGYTF.

This clone came up a few times. As DNA, the CDR3 is TGTGCCAGCAGCTCCGGGACAGGGTCGGTTGGGGACATTCAGTACTTC. Translated, it gives CASSSGTGSVGDIQYF. The V call is TRBV5-6, the J call TRBJ2-4; TRBD1 aligns across 9 bases. Trimming took 3 bases from V and 8 from J; bases not matched to a gene: 12. CDR3 length: 16 amino acids. In germline, CDR1 is SGHDT, CDR2 YYEEEE. Complete variable domain (other parts from reference TRBV5-6 and TRBJ2-4): DAGVTQSPTHLIKTRGQQVTLRCSPKSGHDTVSWYQQALGQGPQFIFQYYEEEERQRGNFPDRFSGHQFPNYSSELNVNALLLGDSALYLCASSSGTGSVGDIQYFGAGTRLSVL.

The sample holds a few counts of this clone. This sequence joins TRBV5-1 and TRBJ1-1; no clear D gene. The CDR3 is made up of 14 amino acids. Trimming cost V 3 bases and J 5 bases, with 14 bases left between them. Germline CDR1 and CDR2: SGHRS and YFSETQ. The CDR3 loop reads CASSSSTAGTEAFF. The CDR3 DNA reads TGCGCCAGCAGCTCCTCCACTGCGGGGACTGAAGCTTTCTTT.

The table lists this clone with a few counts. This rearrangement joins TRBV30 to TRBJ1-4, with 7 positions matching TRBD1. The J segment lost 8 bases and the V segment lost 3 bases, leaving 0 bases of the junction unmatched. The CDR3 has 11 amino acids. CDR1 and CDR2 (germline): GTSNPN, SVGIG (reference sequence). The CDR3 is CAWRTGEKLFF. DNA for the CDR3: TGTGCCTGGAGGACAGGGGAAAAACTGTTTTTT. The whole variable domain, filled in from reference TRBV30 and TRBJ1-4, reads SQTIHQWPATLVQPVGSPLSLECTVEGTSNPNLYWYRQAAGRGLQLLFYSVGIGQISSEVPQNLSASRPQDRQFILSSKKLLLSDSGFYLCAWRTGEKLFFGSGTQLSVL.

The chain couples TRBV14 to TRBJ2-3; 13 positions match TRBD2. Germline V gene data show CDR1 as SGHDN and CDR2 as FVKESK. The CDR3 loop spans 21 amino acids. V lost 1 base and J lost 1; bases outside the gene matches: 14. The CDR3: CASSQGYRLAGGRGGTDTQYF. The CDR3 region has the DNA TGTGCCAGCAGCCAAGGATATAGACTAGCGGGAGGTCGAGGCGGCACAGATACGCAGTATTTT.

This chain joins TRBV15 and TRBJ2-7; TRBD1 agrees at 7 bases. The CDR3 totals 13 residues. Trimming cost V 11 bases and J 1 base; bases outside gene matches: 8. Germline V gene sequence: CDR1 LNHNV, CDR2 YYDKDF (reference sequence). The CDR3 coding sequence is TGTGCCCTACCAGAGACAGGGTCCTACGAGCAGTACGTC. It translates to CALPETGSYEQYV.

This clone showed up just a few times. The chain recombines TRBV19 with TRBJ2-3; TRBD1 matches at 9 bases. V gave up 5 bases and J gave up 7 bases; unmatched junction bases: 7. This CDR3 has 14 amino acids. Germline V gene data show CDR1 as LNHDA and CDR2 as SQIVND (reference sequence). CDR3: CASSSGQGPYTQYF. CDR3 DNA sequence: TGTGCCAGTAGTTCTGGACAGGGGCCATATACGCAGTATTTT.

This clone came up a few times. The rearrangement uses TRBV7-2 and TRBJ2-7; D unclear. This CDR3 is 12 amino acids long. V was pared by 5 bases and J by 4 bases, with 9 bases between. Per germline, CDR1 SGHTA and CDR2 FQGNSA. The CDR3 DNA follows: TGTGCCAGCAGCAAAAGCGCGTACGAGCAGTACTTC. Protein: CASSKSAYEQYF.

This clone was observed a few times. The genes are TRBV9 and TRBJ2-1, with 8 nucleotides matching TRBD2. The CDR3 extends over 16 amino acids. J was trimmed by 1 base and V by 2 bases; bases with no gene match: 5. From germline, CDR1 is SGDLS and CDR2 YYNGEE. CDR3 region: CASSVRSGGSYNEQFF. CDR3 nucleotides: TGTGCCAGCAGCGTTCGAAGCGGGGGATCCTACAATGAGCAGTTCTTC. Full variable domain (outside the CDR3, taken from reference TRBV9 and TRBJ2-1): DSGVTQTPKHLITATGQRVTLRCSPRSGDLSVYWYQQSLDQGLQFLIQYYNGEERAKGNILERFSAQQFPDLHSELNLSSLELGDSALYFCASSVRSGGSYNEQFFGPGTRLTVL.

This clone appeared a few times. V and J are TRBV11-3 and TRBJ2-1; 8 bases match TRBD1. The ends lost 5 bases at V and 3 bases at J; junction bases unmatched: 6. The CDR3 has 15 amino acids. Germline-derived CDR1 and CDR2 are SGHNT and YENEEA. This CDR3 is CASSQAGTGYNEQFF. DNA of the CDR3: TGTGCCAGCAGCCAAGCAGGGACAGGCTACAATGAGCAGTTCTTC. Supplemented by reference TRBV11-3 and TRBJ2-1, the full variable domain reads EAGVVQSPRYKIIEKKQPVAFWCNPISGHNTLYWYLQNLGQGPELLIRYENEEAVDDSQLPKDRFSAERLKGVDSTLKIQPAELGDSAVYLCASSQAGTGYNEQFFGPGTRLTVL.

This clone was counted a few times. The genes are TRBV7-3 and TRBJ2-5, with 9 bases lining up with TRBD2. Germline trimming cut 2 bases from V and 2 bases from J; bases unmatched to any gene: 3. The CDR3 contains 15 residues. Per the germline V gene, CDR1 is SGHTA and CDR2 is FQGTGA. The DNA for the CDR3 is TGTGCCAGCAGCTTAGGGGCGGGGGGGCAAGAGACCCAGTACTTC. This codes for CASSLGAGGQETQYF. Combining the CDR3 with reference TRBV7-3 and TRBJ2-5 gives the whole variable domain GAGVSQTPSNKVTEKGKYVELRCDPISGHTALYWYRQSLGQGPEFLIYFQGTGAADDSGLPNDRFFAVRPEGSVSTLKIQRTERGDSAVYLCASSLGAGGQETQYFGPGTRLLVL.

The chain carries TRBV9 and TRBJ2-3, with 8 bases matching TRBD2. V dropped 2 bases and J dropped 6; count of bases not matched to a gene: 5. CDR3 length: 14 amino acids. CDR1 and CDR2 (germline): SGDLS, YYNGEE. CDR3 DNA: TGTGCCAGCAGCGTGGCCAGCGGGAGTGATACGCAGTATTTT. Translated, it gives CASSVASGSDTQYF.

This clone was detected only a few times. This rearrangement joins TRBV7-6 to TRBJ2-2; D might be TRBD1 (6 bases). Trimming shortened V by 4 bases and J by 6 bases, and 12 bases separated the two germline ends. Germline lookup yields CDR1 SGHVS and CDR2 FNYEAQ. The CDR3 totals 14 residues. CDR3 amino acids: CASSSFTGSGELFF. CDR3 sequence (DNA): TGTGCCAGCAGCTCCTTCACAGGGTCCGGGGAGCTGTTTTTT.

This clone was counted only a few times. J is TRBJ2-1 and V is TRBV28; tentatively, D is TRBD1 (5 bases). Germline V gives CDR1 MDHEN, CDR2 SYDVKM. The CDR3 spans 15 residues. Trimming cost V 5 bases and J 3 bases, with 14 bases left between them. The CDR3 sequence: CASSTQGRGYNEQFF. CDR3 coding DNA: TGTGCCAGCAGTACCCAGGGTAGGGGCTACAATGAGCAGTTCTTC.

This clone occurred a few times. The genes are TRBV23-1 and TRBJ2-2, with D hard to call. TRBV23-1 is treated as an ORF (open reading frame) with a function not yet certain. V was shortened by 5 bases and J by 2 bases, with 12 bases between the two germline ends. The CDR3 sequence is 15 residues long. CDR3 nucleotides: TGCGCCAGCAGTTTAGCTTTGCGAAACACCGGGGAGCTGTTTTTT. Translation gives CASSLALRNTGELFF.

Turning to this clone: This same CDR3 is encoded by further DNA sequences in the sample. The V gene is TRBV5-4, the J gene TRBJ2-5; D gene ambiguous. V was trimmed by 0 bases and J by 5 bases, leaving 5 bases between them. CDR1 SGHNT and CDR2 YYREEE come from the germline V gene (reference sequence). This CDR3 is 12 amino acids long. DNA of the CDR3: TGTGCCAGCAGCTTGGTATCCGAGACCCAGTACTTC. Its translation is CASSLVSETQYF.

The chain is built from TRBV11-2 and TRBJ2-7, with a weak D call TRBD1 (5 bases). Trimming stripped 2 bases from V and 1 base from J, with 6 bases between. The CDR3 has 13 amino acids. Germline CDR1 and CDR2: SGHAT and FQNNGV. CDR3 sequence reads: CASSLSGSYEQYV. Here the CDR3 DNA reads TGTGCCAGCAGCTTATCAGGGTCCTACGAGCAGTACGTC.

This clone was picked up a small number of times. The rearrangement links TRBV7-2 to TRBJ2-7, with a weak D call TRBD1 (5 bases). The germline V gene encodes CDR1 SGHTA and CDR2 FQGNSA. CDR3 length: 15 amino acids. V was pared by 5 bases and J by 0 bases, with 14 bases between. The CDR3 nucleotides read TGTGCCAGCAGCCCGCAGGGAAGGAGCTCCTACGAGCAGTACTTC. Encoded protein: CASSPQGRSSYEQYF.